This TCR beta chain was sequenced in a study of molecular identifiers for immune sequencing clone quantification. Study context: Replicate experiments divided RNA from around 18,000 or 91,000 naive CD8 cells into five parts and sequenced four.

Using a CD8+CD4-CCR7+CD45RA+ phenotype, naive CD8 T cells were sorted. The table lists this clonotype with many counts. The bulk TCR libraries were made with methods described before and with listed TCR primers. TCRdb re-called the PCR reads with MiXCR, one entry per CDR3 protein. In the table there are about 97,000 distinct CDR3 sequences, about 35% of which are singletons. CDR3 length: 15 amino acids. The germline gives CDR1 LGHNA, CDR2 YSLEER. V was trimmed by 0 bases and J by 0 bases, leaving 8 bases between them. The clonotype comes from a human donor in good health. Some libraries in this study had Jurkat cell RNA spiked in. The chain is built from TRBV4-3 and TRBJ1-1; no definite D call. Material for sequencing was naive CD8+ T cells from blood, with Jurkat cell RNA spiked in. Described subset: FACS-sorted CD8+CD4-CCR7+CD45RA+ naive T cells. The CDR3 DNA reads as TGCGCCAGCAGCCAAGATCTGCAGGTGAACACTGAAGCTTTCTTT. Its protein is CASSQDLQVNTEAFF.